These T cell receptor beta chains were read from a single sample in a study of cytomegalovirus exposure and HLA in healthy donors. Here immunoSEQ multiplex PCR was the method, and the copy in TCRdb shows in-frame clones only, minus some. The sample contains 50,000 to 60,000 clones, approximately 78% of which appear only once. Sequencing was carried out using PBMCs. These receptors originate from a female donor in good health and CMV-seronegative. Each CDR3 is given with its conserved first and last residue. A D gene is named only where the DNA matches it firmly. The size of a clone is reported for some rows only, either as once, few or many, or as a class for expanded clones.

CDR3 DNA	CDR3 protein	clone size	V gene	J gene	CDR3 length	D gene
TGTGCCAGCTCGGAATACAGGGGGAACACTGAAGCTTTCTTT	CASSEYRGNTEAFF	once	TRBV18	TRBJ1-1	14	TRBD1
TGTGCCAGCCGCCAGGATCCCATGAACACTGAAGCTTTCTTT	CASRQDPMNTEAFF	NA	TRBV5-4	TRBJ1-1	14	NA
TGTGCCAGCAGTTTATCGGGGTTTAGGGGACAGGGATATGGCTACACCTTC	CASSLSGFRGQGYGYTF	NA	TRBV27	TRBJ1-2	17	TRBD1
TGTGCCAGCAGCCCAACAGGGGTCGAAAAACTGTTTTTT	CASSPTGVEKLFF	once	TRBV11-2	TRBJ1-4	13	TRBD1
TGTGCCAGCAGCCGTGACAAAGCCGAGCAGTACTTC	CASSRDKAEQYF	once	TRBV7-9	TRBJ2-7	12	NA
TGTGCCAGTAGTATGTCAGGGAGGTTAAGAGCTTTCTTT	CASSMSGRLRAFF	once	TRBV19	TRBJ1-1	13	NA
TGTGCCAGCAGCCAGCGGGGCCGCACAGATACGCAGTATTTT	CASSQRGRTDTQYF	NA	TRBV14	TRBJ2-3	14	NA
TGTGCCAGCAGCTTAGAAAGGACTAGCGGGGGGGGTAACACCGGGGAGCTGTTTTTT	CASSLERTSGGGNTGELFF	NA	TRBV7-2	TRBJ2-2	19	TRBD2
TGTGCCTGGAGCCCCGGGGGGGGCTCTTATCAAGAGACCCAGTACTTC	CAWSPGGGSYQETQYF	NA	TRBV30	TRBJ2-5	16	TRBD2
TGTGCCAGCAGCTTCCGGGGGGGGGCCCTCTCCTACGAGCAGTACTTC	CASSFRGGALSYEQYF	NA	TRBV5-5	TRBJ2-7	16	TRBD2
TGTGCCAGCAGCCAAGTGCCTAGCGGGGGCCCCACAGATACGCAGTATTTT	CASSQVPSGGPTDTQYF	NA	TRBV4-2	TRBJ2-3	17	TRBD2
TGTGCCAGCAGCCCAGAAGGGACACCCTCCAATCAGCCCCAGCATTTT	CASSPEGTPSNQPQHF	NA	TRBV7-8	TRBJ1-5	16	NA
TGTGCCAGCAGCGTAGGAGCGCGGGGCTCGGGTGGCTACACCTTC	CASSVGARGSGGYTF	NA	TRBV9	TRBJ1-2	15	NA
TGCGCCAGCCGGGACAGTCGCCCTCGGGGTGGAAACACCATATATTTT	CASRDSRPRGGNTIYF	NA	TRBV10-2	TRBJ1-3	16	TRBD1
TGCGCCAGCGGCCGGGAGGGGCAAATCAATGAGCAGTTCTTC	CASGREGQINEQFF	few	TRBV5-1	TRBJ2-1	14	TRBD2
TGTGCCAGCAGCCCCCGCGAGGCGAGCTATGGCTACACCTTC	CASSPREASYGYTF	NA	TRBV5-5	TRBJ1-2	14	NA
TGTGCCAGTAGCCAGACAGGGTCTCTTTCGAGACTGTTTTTT	CASSQTGSLSRLFF	once	TRBV19	TRBJ1-4	14	TRBD1
TGTGCCAGCAGCGAGGGGGTCTCCAACACTGAAGCTTTCTTT	CASSEGVSNTEAFF	NA	TRBV7-2	TRBJ1-1	14	NA
TGTGCCAGCGTTTACCCAGAGGGCACCGGGGAGCTGTTTTTT	CASVYPEGTGELFF	NA	TRBV6-6	TRBJ2-2	14	NA
TGCGCCAGCAGCCAAGAAGGCGGGGGGTACAATGAGCAGTTCTTC	CASSQEGGGYNEQFF	once	TRBV4-1	TRBJ2-1	15	TRBD2